This T cell receptor beta chain was recovered during a study of patients and donors after allogeneic stem cell transplantation. TCRdb re-analysed the RT-PCR reads in MiXCR, keeping a single row per CDR3 protein. The sample contains about 960,000 distinct CDR3 sequences, over 15% of which appear only once. The sample holds a few counts of this clonotype. Trimming pared 1 base from V and 4 bases from J, leaving 9 bases between. CDR1 and CDR2 from the germline V gene are DFQATT and SNEGSKA (reference sequence). CDR3 size: 13 residues. Sequenced material: blood, either unsorted or a sorted T cell fraction (not recorded which). The source is a human donor who was either an allogeneic HSCT recipient or a stem cell or donor lymphocyte infusion donor (not recorded which). It is not recorded whose cells these are; they may come from a transplant donor. The rearrangement links TRBV20-1 to TRBJ2-3; D is perhaps TRBD1 or TRBD2 (5 bases each). In DNA, the CDR3 is TGCAGTGCTAGAGTAGGGACGTCAGATACGCAGTATTTT. Protein sequence: CSARVGTSDTQYF.